Detailed here is one T cell receptor beta chain. The sample belongs to a study of blood T cell repertoires in COVID-19. The data were produced by immunoSEQ multiplex PCR, yet TCRdb's version contains in-frame clones alone and is incomplete. The data contain about 120,000 clones, 76% of them singletons. Sequenced: peripheral blood. This receptor was taken from a woman older than 75 with acute or convalescent COVID-19.

The CDR3 DNA is TGTGCCAGCAGCTTAGGATCTCCCCCTTGGCCGTATTTT. Its protein product is CASSLGSPPWPYF. The V and J genes are TRBV7-9 and TRBJ2-3; D remains unclear. This CDR3 is built from 13 residues. Looked up from germline, CDR1 is SEHNR and CDR2 is FQNEAQ (reference sequence). With 1 base removed from V and 14 bases from J, the gap between germline ends came to 16 bases.